The sequence of this T cell receptor beta chain was determined in a study of T cells expressing NK-cell markers. Study context: In sorted CD3+CD56+NKG2C+, CD3+CD56+NKG2C- and CD3+CD56-NKG2C+ T cells, TCR beta repertoires were obtained. With respect to HCMV, most of the eight sequenced donors were seropositive, and one was seronegative.

CDR3 length equals 15 residues. Synthesis of TCR beta cDNA relied on 5'RACE template switching carrying UMIs. No DNA is given; TCRdb re-called the 5' RACE reads and lists each CDR3 protein once. Its table records more than 90,000 distinct CDR3 sequences. Details on this clonotype: Its antigen is unidentified.

Notes on the study in general: In a handful of donors, dominant NKG2C+ clonotypes were about 1.0-7.5% of CD8+ T cells.

This TCR was sampled from a woman aged 18-70 years in good health. The source material was blood T cells: a sorted CD56 or NKG2C T cell subset, CD4+ or CD8+ T cells, or bulk PBMC T cells (not recorded which). The chain employs TRBV12-3 or TRBV12-4 and TRBJ2-2; TCRdb reports TRBD1, a call that lacks DNA to check it against. The CDR3 loop reads CASPSPGDNTGELFF.